What follows are 6 T cell receptor beta chains derived from one specimen sequenced in a study of HIV-infected patients and healthy controls. TCRdb called the 5' RACE reads again in MiXCR, with one record for every CDR3 protein. The sample lists about 63,000 distinct CDR3 sequences; about 16% were seen once. The sequencing sample was made of CD4+ T cells from blood. The receptors shown here come from a human donor in good health.

This clonotype appeared a few times. The chain employs TRBV2 and TRBJ2-4; D gene unclear. The ends were cut back, 3 bases at V and 0 bases at J, with 6 bases in the middle. Germline CDR1 and CDR2: SNHLY and FYNNEI. CDR3 length: 14 residues. The CDR3 spells CASSDALAKNIQYF. The CDR3 DNA reads as TGTGCCAGCAGTGATGCCTTAGCCAAAAACATTCAGTACTTC.

This clonotype occurred many times. CDR3 amino acids: CASSSMGGTGSNTGELFF. Written as DNA, the CDR3 is TGCGCCAGCAGTTCGATGGGGGGGACAGGATCGAACACCGGGGAGCTGTTTTTT. The V and J genes are TRBV5-1 and TRBJ2-2; D is perhaps TRBD1 (8 bases). Trimming left V 5 bases short and J 0 bases short, with 20 bases between. This CDR3 contains 18 residues. Germline lookup yields CDR1 SGHRS and CDR2 YFSETQ. Combining the CDR3 with reference TRBV5-1 and TRBJ2-2 gives the whole variable domain KAGVTQTPRYLIKTRGQQVTLSCSPISGHRSVSWYQQTPGQGLQFLFEYFSETQRNKGNFPGRFSGRQFSNSRSEMNVSTLELGDSALYLCASSSMGGTGSNTGELFFGEGSRLTVL.

The chain combines TRBV5-4 with TRBJ2-1; TRBD1 or TRBD2 may be the D gene (6 bases each). The V and J ends lost 4 bases and 5 bases respectively, with 25 bases between them. CDR3 size: 18 residues. Germline V gives CDR1 SGHNT, CDR2 YYREEE (reference sequence). DNA of the CDR3: TGTGCCAGCAGCCTTGCTTTTGTTCTGGCGGAGGGGGACAATGAGCAGTTCTTC. Translated, it gives CASSLAFVLAEGDNEQFF.

The rearrangement links TRBV6-2 or TRBV6-3 to TRBJ2-6, with a possible D match to TRBD1 (5 bases). This CDR3 contains 17 residues. V was cut by 0 bases and J by 0 bases, with 9 bases left in between. Germline lookup yields CDR1 MNHEY and CDR2 SVGEGT. The CDR3 DNA reads as TGTGCCAGCAGTTACTCGGGGCTAGGCTCTGGGGCCAACGTCCTGACTTTC. It translates to CASSYSGLGSGANVLTF.

Of note for this clonotype: This may arise from a read error, as a much more abundant clone is one base away. V is TRBV25-1 and J is TRBJ2-5; perhaps D is TRBD1 or TRBD2 (5 bases each). This CDR3 comprises 15 residues. Trimming took 2 bases from V and 1 from J, leaving 11 bases between them. The germline CDR1 and CDR2 sequences are MGHDK and SYGVNS. The DNA for the CDR3 is TGTGCCAGCAGTGAAAGGGGACGCGTCCAAGAGACCCAGTACTTC. Protein product: CASSERGRVQETQYF.

This clonotype has just one count. The chain employs TRBV5-4 and TRBJ1-6, with TRBD1 as a possible D gene (6 bases). Germline V gives CDR1 SGHNT, CDR2 YYREEE (reference sequence). CDR3 length equals 14 residues. Trimming cost V 1 base and J 8 bases, with 10 bases left between them. This CDR3 reads CASSLWGADSPLHF. The CDR3 DNA reads as TGTGCCAGCAGCTTGTGGGGGGCCGATTCACCCCTCCACTTT.